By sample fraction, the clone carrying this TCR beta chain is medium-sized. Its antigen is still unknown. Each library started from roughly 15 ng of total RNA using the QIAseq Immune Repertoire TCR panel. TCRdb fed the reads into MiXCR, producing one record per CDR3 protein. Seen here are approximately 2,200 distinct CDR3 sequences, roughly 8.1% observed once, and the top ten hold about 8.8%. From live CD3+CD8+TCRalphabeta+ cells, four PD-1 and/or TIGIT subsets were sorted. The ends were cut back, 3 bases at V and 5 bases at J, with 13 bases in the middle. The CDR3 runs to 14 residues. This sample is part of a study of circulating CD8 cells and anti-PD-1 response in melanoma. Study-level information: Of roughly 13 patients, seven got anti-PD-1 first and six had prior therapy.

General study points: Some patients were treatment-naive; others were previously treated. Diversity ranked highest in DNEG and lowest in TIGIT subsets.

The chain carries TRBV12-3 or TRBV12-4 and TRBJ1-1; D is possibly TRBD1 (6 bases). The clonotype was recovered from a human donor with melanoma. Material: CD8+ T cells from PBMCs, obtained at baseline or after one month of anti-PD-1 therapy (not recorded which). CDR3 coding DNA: TGTGCCAGCAGTTTCCCAGGGAGGGGGACTGAAGCTTTCTTT. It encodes CASSFPGRGTEAFF.